These 8 T cell receptor beta chains came from one sample sequenced in a study of blood T cell repertoires in COVID-19. Profiling relied on immunoSEQ multiplex PCR, and the TCRdb table lists in-frame clones only, not all of them. The sample holds about 210,000 clones, over 70% seen once. Input material: peripheral blood. The receptors stem from a woman aged 70-85 years with acute or convalescent COVID-19.

V is TRBV4-1 and J is TRBJ2-1; 8 bases align to TRBD2. The CDR3 contains 14 residues. V shed 4 bases and J 8 bases; nucleotides not matched to a gene: 7. Germline CDR1 reads MGHRA; CDR2 reads YSYEKL. The CDR3 nucleotides read TGCGCCAGCAGCCTCGGGGGGGGACGAGATGAGCAGTTCTTC. Translated: CASSLGGGRDEQFF.

This chain links TRBV15 with TRBJ1-3; weak D call: TRBD1 (6 bases). Germline-derived CDR1 and CDR2 are LNHNV and YYDKDF (reference sequence). The CDR3 is 11 amino acids. The V end lost 8 bases, the J end lost 4 bases, and 6 bases lay between the germline ends. Written as DNA, the CDR3 is TGTGCCACCGGACAGGGAAACACCATATATTTT. Its protein is CATGQGNTIYF. The full variable domain, in which reference TRBV15 and TRBJ1-3 provide the parts outside the CDR3, is DAMVIQNPRYQVTQFGKPVTLSCSQTLNHNVMYWYQQKSSQAPKLLFHYYDKDFNNEADTPDNFQSRRPNTSFCFLDIRSPGLGDTAMYLCATGQGNTIYFGEGSWLTVV.

With respect to this clone: Different DNA sequences within this sample yield the same CDR3. This rearrangement joins TRBV5-1 to TRBJ2-3; no definite D call. V was pared by 4 bases and J by 3 bases, with 12 bases between. CDR1 and CDR2 from the germline V gene are SGHRS and YFSETQ. The length of the CDR3 is 14 residues. In DNA, the CDR3 is TGCGCCAGCAGCGGAGCGTCGGTGACAGATACGCAGTATTTT. As protein: CASSGASVTDTQYF.

The rearrangement joins TRBV6-5 to TRBJ2-3; TRBD1 matches at 10 bases. Germline V gene data show CDR1 as MNHEY and CDR2 as SVGAGI. The CDR3 runs to 15 residues. J gave up 5 bases and V 8 bases, and 10 bases lay outside the gene matches. The CDR3 region is CASGLRDRGGDTQYF. DNA for the CDR3: TGTGCCAGCGGATTGAGGGACAGGGGAGGAGATACGCAGTATTTT.

This clone has just a few counts. The chain employs TRBV29-1 and TRBJ2-1; D is perhaps TRBD2 (6 bases). V lost 3 bases and J lost 14, with 17 bases in between. CDR1 and CDR2 (germline): SQVTM, ANQGSEA. The CDR3 is made up of 12 amino acids. The CDR3 DNA is TGCAGCGTTGATAAGAGGGGACTTAGGAAGTTCTTC. Its translation is CSVDKRGLRKFF.

This clone was seen ten or more times. This chain links TRBV6-2 or TRBV6-3 with TRBJ1-1; no reliable D call. Trimming pared 2 bases from V and 11 bases from J, leaving 15 bases between. CDR3 size: 13 residues. Per the germline V gene, CDR1 is MNHEY and CDR2 is SVGEGT. CDR3 sequence (DNA): TGTGCCAGCAGTTACCGAGGGAGGGTTGCGGCTTTCTTT. Encoded protein: CASSYRGRVAAFF.

CDR3 sequence reads: CASSTSQGTEAFF. The CDR3, as DNA: TGTGCCAGCAGCACCTCACAGGGGACTGAAGCTTTCTTT. The chain couples TRBV12-3 or TRBV12-4 to TRBJ1-1; 7 bases map to TRBD1. The CDR3 has 13 residues. V shed 6 bases, J shed 5 bases, and the junction held 6 bases outside the gene matches.

V usage is TRBV10-1 and J usage is TRBJ2-3; 12 bases match TRBD2. Germline values: CDR1 WNHNN, CDR2 SYGVQD (reference sequence). V was clipped by 3 bases and J by 3 bases; unmatched bases: 10. This CDR3 comprises 18 residues. CDR3 in DNA: TGCGCCAGCAGTGACGCCGAGCTAGCGGGGGGGAGGACAGATACGCAGTATTTT. Its translation: CASSDAELAGGRTDTQYF.